The clone carrying this T cell receptor beta chain was seen only a few times. As yet, its antigen is unknown. One end of the junction is discordant with germline, which a read error may explain. These data come from a study of beta chain features in type 1 diabetes. The CDR3 runs 13 residues. CDR1 SSHAT and CDR2 FNYEAQ come from the germline V gene (reference sequence). Expressed TCRB transcripts were sequenced, since all the RNA that had been isolated was reverse transcribed. The protocol was immunoSEQ multiplex PCR, while the TCRdb copy is restricted to in-frame clones and leaves out a portion. In the table there are 500,000 to 700,000 clones, around 16% of which are singletons. Broader study findings: cDNA-based reads could over-represent cells with high TCR expression.

Purity above 95% was achieved in all sorted populations. The J gene is TRBJ2-1, the V gene TRBV7-7; the D gene is possibly TRBD2 (5 bases). The sequence came from a man younger than 35 in good health. Source material: naive CD4+ T cells from blood. The DNA of the CDR3 is TGTGCTAGCAGTTCCGGGAACTACAATGAGCAGTTCTTC. Translation: CASSSGNYNEQFF. Based on the CDR3 plus reference TRBV7-7 and TRBJ2-1, the full variable domain is GAGVSQSPRYKVTKRGQDVTLRCDPISSHATLYWYQQALGQGPEFLTYFNYEAQPDKSGLPSDRFSAERPEGSISTLTIQRTEQRDSAMYRCASSSGNYNEQFFGPGTRLTVL.